This T cell receptor (beta chain) originates from a study of human T cells and chemical hapten exposure. Within the library, unique molecular identifiers were attached to each individual cDNA molecule. Authors' data handling: From roughly 23,000 to 640,000 TCRs were found per sample, with a median of approximately 96,000. MiXCR was run by TCRdb on the RACE reads, yielding one entry per CDR3 protein. The V and J calls and clone size are TCRdb's, not the authors'. The table lists about 78,000 distinct CDR3 sequences, about 9% of them singletons. Specified time point: patch test 2, 6 weeks after DPC sensitization. Treatment in this sample: therapeutic diphenylcyclopropenone sensitization with weekly scalp DPC. Venepuncture was done earlier than the placement of each patch test. The CDR3 contains 13 residues. The V gene lost 4 bases and the J gene lost 3 bases, with 9 bases spanning the gap. CDR1 and CDR2 from the germline V gene are MNHEY and SVGAGI.

Material: whole blood, obtained in connection with sensitization to the hapten diphenylcyclopropenone (DPC). The clonotype was recovered from a woman in her forties or fifties with alopecia areata. Some clones in this sample may be carry-over from other donors' samples. V usage is TRBV6-5 and J usage is TRBJ1-1, with a weak D call TRBD1 (5 bases). CDR3 amino acids: CASSSATDTEAFF. The CDR3 coding sequence is TGTGCCAGCAGTTCCGCGACAGACACTGAAGCTTTCTTT.